This entry lists 17 T cell receptor beta chains sequenced from one sample in a study of T cells after yellow fever vaccination. One entry per CDR3 protein results from TCRdb running MiXCR on the 5' RACE reads. The sample includes 200,000 to 250,000 distinct CDR3 sequences, roughly 7.2% of them seen just once. The specimen comprised CD4+ T cells sorted from PBMCs, sampled 15 days after the yellow fever booster vaccination. The origin of the receptors is a man aged 25 to 40 who received the YFV17D yellow fever vaccine.

This clonotype was recorded a few times. The V gene is TRBV28, the J gene TRBJ1-1; tentative D call: TRBD1 (5 bases). This CDR3 spans 14 amino acids. The ends were cut back, 5 bases at V and 12 bases at J, with 22 bases in the middle. CDR1 and CDR2 (germline): MDHEN, SYDVKM. DNA for the CDR3: TGTGCCAGCAGTATATCCGTTCCCGGGGACCGCCCTTTCTTT. As protein: CASSISVPGDRPFF.

This clonotype was seen a few times. The rearrangement links TRBV7-8 to TRBJ2-3, with 14 positions matching TRBD2. Germline V gene data show CDR1 as SGHVS and CDR2 as FQNEAQ. This CDR3 has 16 amino acids. With 5 bases clipped from V and 5 bases from J, the junction kept 6 bases outside the gene matches. The CDR3 sequence is CASSPTSGRAEDTQYF. CDR3 sequence (DNA): TGTGCCAGCAGCCCGACTAGCGGGAGGGCGGAAGATACGCAGTATTTT.

The chain has TRBV7-2 and TRBJ2-4; TRBD1 matches 9 bases. The V segment lost 5 bases and the J segment 1 base; nucleotides outside the gene matches: 0. The germline CDR1 and CDR2 sequences are SGHTA and FQGNSA. The CDR3 is 14 amino acids. The DNA of the CDR3 is TGTGCCAGCAGCGGACAGGGGGCCAAAAACATTCAGTACTTC. This codes for CASSGQGAKNIQYF.

This chain links TRBV24-1 with TRBJ2-3; D not certain. Per the germline V gene, CDR1 is KGHDR and CDR2 is SFDVKD. V was trimmed by 4 bases and J by 0 bases, leaving 1 base between them. The CDR3 runs to 12 residues. The chain's CDR3 is CATSDSTDTQYF. CDR3 DNA: TGTGCCACCAGTGACAGCACAGATACGCAGTATTTT.

J is TRBJ2-6 and V is TRBV12-3 or TRBV12-4; TRBD2 is a possible D gene (7 bases). The CDR3 has 17 amino acids. Between the trimmed V and J ends, which lost 7 bases and 0 bases, there was a span of 16 bases. CDR3 coding DNA: TGTGCCAGCACCTGGGCGGGGGCGATCTCTGGGGCCAACGTCCTGACTTTC. Amino acid sequence: CASTWAGAISGANVLTF.

This clonotype was counted at least ten times. This chain links TRBV12-3 or TRBV12-4 with TRBJ2-1; 8 bases agree with TRBD2. This CDR3 is 15 amino acids long. The V and J ends lost 3 bases and 6 bases, in that order; junction bases with no gene match: 7. The chain's CDR3 is CASSFLSGSPNEQFF. As DNA, the CDR3 is TGTGCCAGCAGTTTTCTAAGCGGGAGCCCCAATGAGCAGTTCTTC.

In its sample, this clonotype was seen once. In nucleotides, the CDR3 is TGTGCCAGCAGCAAAGTTCGGGAGGGCCAAATCCACAATGAGCAGTTCTTC. It codes for CASSKVREGQIHNEQFF. The chain employs TRBV21-1 and TRBJ2-1; TRBD2 is the table's D call and was not checked against the DNA. TRBV21-1 is given as a pseudogene. The CDR3 is made up of 17 amino acids.

This clonotype has just one count. Its ends do not fully match the called genes, so a read error is possible. The chain joins TRBV20-1 to TRBJ1-6; D is ambiguous. The CDR3 extends over 15 amino acids. CDR1 is DFQATT and CDR2 is SNEGSKA in the germline V gene (reference sequence). The CDR3 loop reads CSAPTGSSYNLPLHF. The CDR3 region has the DNA TGCAGTGCCCCAACGGGGAGCTCCTATAATTTACCCCTCCACTTT.

This chain's CDR3 is CATRRGLGTFYEQYF. The CDR3 DNA reads as TGTGCCACCCGCAGGGGGCTAGGGACTTTCTACGAGCAGTACTTC. The chain uses TRBV6-1 and TRBJ2-7; TRBD1 matches 8 bases. Germline V gene lookup returns CDR1 MNHNS and CDR2 SASEGT. The CDR3 runs 15 residues. V lost 10 bases and J lost 3; bases outside the gene matches: 14.

There are a few counts of this clonotype. The rearrangement links TRBV12-3 or TRBV12-4 to TRBJ2-2; D is unresolved. Trimming removed 2 bases from V and 5 bases from J, with 12 bases in between. The CDR3 loop spans 15 amino acids. The CDR3 DNA sequence: TGTGCCAGCAGTTTACTGCAGCCCCGTACCGGGGAGCTGTTTTTT. Its protein product is CASSLLQPRTGELFF.

The rearrangement joins TRBV12-3 or TRBV12-4 to TRBJ2-3; D is undetermined. V lost 6 bases and J lost 2, with 18 bases in between. The CDR3 has 16 residues. The CDR3 DNA sequence: TGTGCCAGCAGCTCCTTACGGTCCTGGGCCACAGATACGCAGTATTTT. This gives the protein CASSSLRSWATDTQYF.

The genes are TRBV7-2 and TRBJ2-3; weak D call: TRBD1 (6 bases). This CDR3 has 17 residues. The germline V gene has CDR1 SGHTA and CDR2 FQGNSA. V lost 2 bases and J lost 3, with 18 bases in between. Here the CDR3 DNA reads TGTGCCAGCAGCTTATGGGCGGCAGGGGCCGGAACAGATACGCAGTATTTT. Amino acids: CASSLWAAGAGTDTQYF.

The chain joins TRBV19 to TRBJ2-4; 8 bases map to TRBD2. There are 19 residues in the CDR3. V lost 3 bases, J lost 0 bases, and 13 bases stayed unmatched. CDR1 LNHDA and CDR2 SQIVND come from the germline V gene (reference sequence). This chain's CDR3 is CASSISGGPIDIAKNIQYF. The CDR3 DNA reads as TGTGCCAGTAGTATCTCGGGAGGGCCGATAGACATAGCCAAAAACATTCAGTACTTC. Supplemented by reference TRBV19 and TRBJ2-4, the full variable domain reads DGGITQSPKYLFRKEGQNVTLSCEQNLNHDAMYWYRQDPGQGLRLIYYSQIVNDFQKGDIAEGYSVSREKKESFPLTVTSAQKNPTAFYLCASSISGGPIDIAKNIQYFGAGTRLSVL.

This chain connects TRBV20-1 to TRBJ1-5; 11 positions agree with TRBD1. The CDR3 runs to 17 residues. Per germline, CDR1 DFQATT and CDR2 SNEGSKA (reference sequence). Unmatched junction bases numbered 9, after V lost 0 bases and J lost 5 bases. CDR3 loop: CSARDPMDRGRDQPQHF. The CDR3 DNA sequence: TGCAGTGCTAGAGATCCGATGGACAGGGGGCGTGATCAGCCCCAGCATTTT.

This clonotype has just a few counts. The chain recombines TRBV25-1 with TRBJ1-2; D not resolved. Germline-derived CDR1 and CDR2 are MGHDK and SYGVNS. This CDR3 comprises 13 residues. Trimming removed 5 bases at V and 4 bases at J, with 11 bases between. In DNA, the CDR3 is TGTGCCAGCAGTCCAGGTACTCCCTATGGCTACACCTTC. Translating gives CASSPGTPYGYTF.

This clonotype was counted ten times or more. The genes are TRBV6-1 and TRBJ2-1; D not resolved. There are 15 residues in the CDR3. The V and J ends lost 7 bases and 4 bases respectively, with 17 bases between them. Germline V CDR1 and CDR2: MNHNS, SASEGT. This CDR3 reads CASIAKRTFYNEQFF. CDR3 bases: TGTGCCAGCATCGCGAAGCGCACGTTTTACAATGAGCAGTTCTTC.

V and J are TRBV20-1 and TRBJ2-5; D is possibly TRBD2 (6 bases). CDR1 and CDR2 from the germline V gene are DFQATT and SNEGSKA (reference sequence). There are 15 residues in the CDR3. The CDR3 region is CCVRGRLGNQETQYF. In DNA form, the CDR3 reads TGCTGTGTCCGTGGGAGGCTCGGAAATCAAGAGACCCAGTACTTC.